This entry describes one T cell receptor beta chain. The sample originates from a study of blood T cell repertoires in COVID-19. The overall study: The samples span acute and convalescent COVID-19 from the United States, Italy and Spain. The analysed material was cDNA or gDNA that came from T cells, B-cell-depleted T cells, or PBMCs.

Per the authors' pipeline: Estimation of nucleated cell counts relied on the amplification of reference gene primers. The protocol was immunoSEQ multiplex PCR, while the TCRdb copy is restricted to in-frame clones and leaves out a portion. The DNA gave D and trimming, while V, J and clone size come from that table. Here the sample spans under 65,000 clones, about four fifths being singletons. Germline V gene data show CDR1 as SGHRS and CDR2 as YFSETQ. V lost 0 bases and J 7 bases, leaving 10 bases between the germline ends. The CDR3 covers 14 residues. Sequenced sample: peripheral blood. V gene TRBV5-1 combines with J gene TRBJ2-2; D is unresolved. The receptor was isolated from a woman in her fifties or sixties with acute or convalescent COVID-19. DNA of the CDR3: TGCGCCAGCAGCTTGGTACAGTCCAGCGGGGAGCTGTTTTTT. Protein sequence: CASSLVQSSGELFF.